The rows below give T cell receptor beta chains drawn from one sample of a study of blood T cell repertoires in COVID-19. The repertoire was sequenced with immunoSEQ multiplex PCR; TCRdb's copy has only in-frame clones and lacks some. The sample lists 200,000 to 250,000 clones, about 85% occurring once. Sequencing input: PBMCs or T cells enriched from blood (not recorded which). The receptors originated from a man aged 25-40 years who had recovered from COVID-19. CDR3s include the opening cysteine and the closing phenylalanine or tryptophan.

>TRBJ1-4|TRBV18
CASSPRGTNEKLFF
>TRBJ1-2|TRBV6-5
CASSYGTGGGYTF
>TRBJ1-1|TRBV6-5
CASTPGSYNTEAFF
>TRBJ2-7|TRBV27
CASSPLTGVYEQYF
>TRBJ1-2|TRBV9
CASSQDRAGGYTF
>TRBJ2-3|TRBV7-9
CASSLDGGITDTQYF
>TRBJ2-7|TRBV7-2
CASSPAEFYEQYF
>TRBJ1-6|TRBV28
CASSSYLGALNSPLHF
>TRBJ1-2|TRBV7-2
CASSEFGDRPNYGYTF
>TRBJ1-5|TRBV7-2
CASSLLDSQPQHF